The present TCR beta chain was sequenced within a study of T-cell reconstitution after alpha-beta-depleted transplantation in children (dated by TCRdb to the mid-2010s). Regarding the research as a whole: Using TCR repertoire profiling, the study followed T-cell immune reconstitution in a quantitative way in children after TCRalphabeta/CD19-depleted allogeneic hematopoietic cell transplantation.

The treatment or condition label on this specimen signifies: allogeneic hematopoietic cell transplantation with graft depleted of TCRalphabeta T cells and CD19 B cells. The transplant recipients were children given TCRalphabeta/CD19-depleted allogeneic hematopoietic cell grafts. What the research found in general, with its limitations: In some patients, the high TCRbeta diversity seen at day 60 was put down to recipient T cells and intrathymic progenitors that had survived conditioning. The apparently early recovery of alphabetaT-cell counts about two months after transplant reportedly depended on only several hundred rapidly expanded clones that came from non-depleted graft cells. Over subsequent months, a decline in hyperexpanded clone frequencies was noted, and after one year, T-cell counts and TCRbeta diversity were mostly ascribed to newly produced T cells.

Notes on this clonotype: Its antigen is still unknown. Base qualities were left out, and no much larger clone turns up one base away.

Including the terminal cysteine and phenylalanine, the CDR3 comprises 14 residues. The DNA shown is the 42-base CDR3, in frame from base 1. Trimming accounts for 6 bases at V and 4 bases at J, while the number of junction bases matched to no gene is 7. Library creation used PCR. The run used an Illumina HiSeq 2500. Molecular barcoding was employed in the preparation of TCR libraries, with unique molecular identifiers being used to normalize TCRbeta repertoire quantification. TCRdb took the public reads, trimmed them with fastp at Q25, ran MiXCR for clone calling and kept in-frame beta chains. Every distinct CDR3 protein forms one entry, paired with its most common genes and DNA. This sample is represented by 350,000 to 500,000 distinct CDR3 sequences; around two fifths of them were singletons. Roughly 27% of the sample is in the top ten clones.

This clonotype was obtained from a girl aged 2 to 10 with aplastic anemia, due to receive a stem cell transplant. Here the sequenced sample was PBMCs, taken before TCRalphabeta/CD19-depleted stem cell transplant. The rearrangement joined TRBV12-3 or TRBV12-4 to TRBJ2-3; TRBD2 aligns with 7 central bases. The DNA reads TGTGCCAGCAGAGGCGGGAGAGGCGCAGATACGCAGTATTTT. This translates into CASRGGRGADTQYF.